This record concerns one TCR beta chain sequence. The data are from a study of blood T cell repertoires in COVID-19. The assay was immunoSEQ multiplex PCR, and TCRdb's table has in-frame clones only and misses some. Of approximately 60,000 clones in the sample, approximately 93% were seen once. From germline, CDR1 is SGHNT and CDR2 YYREEE (reference sequence). The CDR3 consists of 14 residues. V was clipped by 4 bases and J by 5 bases; unmatched bases: 5. This clonotype was sampled from a man between 65 and 79 years old with active COVID-19. The chain combines TRBV5-4 with TRBJ1-5; 8 nucleotides agree with TRBD1. The sample comprised peripheral blood. CDR3 amino acids: CASSATGGDQPQHF. The CDR3 DNA sequence: TGTGCCAGCAGCGCCACAGGGGGAGATCAGCCCCAGCATTTT.